The 2 T cell receptor beta chains below come from one sample, sequenced in a study of blood T cell repertoires in COVID-19. Clones were sequenced by immunoSEQ multiplex PCR, and TCRdb holds only the in-frame ones, with some missing. The sample shows 350,000 to 400,000 clones, roughly 89% of them seen only once. The sample comprised PBMCs or T cells enriched from blood (not recorded which). All receptors derive from a young woman who had recovered from COVID-19.

The V gene is TRBV5-8, the J gene TRBJ2-4, with 8 nucleotides matching TRBD1. Germline-derived CDR1 and CDR2 are SGHTS and YDEGEE. Germline trimming cut 2 bases from V and 0 bases from J; bases unmatched to any gene: 10. The CDR3 spans 18 residues. The CDR3 reads CASSFRTGLRVAKNIQYF. CDR3 bases: TGTGCCAGCAGCTTCCGGACAGGGTTGAGGGTAGCCAAAAACATTCAGTACTTC.

In its sample, this clone was seen once. V and J are TRBV5-6 and TRBJ1-2, with 7 bases lining up with TRBD1. The ends lost 0 bases at V and 2 bases at J; junction bases unmatched: 1. Germline V CDR1 and CDR2: SGHDT, YYEEEE. The CDR3 sequence is 14 residues long. CDR3 bases: TGTGCCAGCAGCTTGGCGGGACAGAACTATGGCTACACCTTC. It is translated as CASSLAGQNYGYTF.